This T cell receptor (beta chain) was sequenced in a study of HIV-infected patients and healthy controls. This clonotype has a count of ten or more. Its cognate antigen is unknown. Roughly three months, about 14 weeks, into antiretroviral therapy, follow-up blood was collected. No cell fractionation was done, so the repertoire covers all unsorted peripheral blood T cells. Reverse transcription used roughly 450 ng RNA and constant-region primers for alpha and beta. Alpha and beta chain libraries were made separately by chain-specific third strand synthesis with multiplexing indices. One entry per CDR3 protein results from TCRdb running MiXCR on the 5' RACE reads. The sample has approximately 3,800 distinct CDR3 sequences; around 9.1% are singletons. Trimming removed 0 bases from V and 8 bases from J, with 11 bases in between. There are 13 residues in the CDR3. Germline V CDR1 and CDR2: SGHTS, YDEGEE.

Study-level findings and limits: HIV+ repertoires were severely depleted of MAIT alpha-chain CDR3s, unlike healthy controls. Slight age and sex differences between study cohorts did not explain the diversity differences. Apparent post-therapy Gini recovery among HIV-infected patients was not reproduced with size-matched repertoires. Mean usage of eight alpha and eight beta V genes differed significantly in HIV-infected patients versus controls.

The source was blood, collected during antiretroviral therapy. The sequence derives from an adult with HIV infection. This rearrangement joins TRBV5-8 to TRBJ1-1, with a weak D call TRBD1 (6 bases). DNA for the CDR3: TGTGCCAGCAGCTTGGAGTTTGACAGGGAAGCTTTCTTT. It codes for CASSLEFDREAFF.